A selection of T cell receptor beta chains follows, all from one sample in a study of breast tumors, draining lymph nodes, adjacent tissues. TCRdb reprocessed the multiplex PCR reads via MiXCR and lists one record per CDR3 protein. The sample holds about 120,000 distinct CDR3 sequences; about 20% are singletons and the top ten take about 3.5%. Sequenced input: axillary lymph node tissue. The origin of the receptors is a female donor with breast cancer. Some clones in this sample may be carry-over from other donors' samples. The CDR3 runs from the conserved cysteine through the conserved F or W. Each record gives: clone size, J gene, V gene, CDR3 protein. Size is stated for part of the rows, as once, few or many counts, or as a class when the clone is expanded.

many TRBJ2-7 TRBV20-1 CSASNPESGSNYEQYF
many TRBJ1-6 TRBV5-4 CASSWGLQAADSPLHF
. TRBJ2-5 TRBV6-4 CASRGLAQETQYF
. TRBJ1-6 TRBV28 CASTGQNNSPLHF
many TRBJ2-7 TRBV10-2 CASSGNYLSSYEQYF
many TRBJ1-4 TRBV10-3 CAISGGYDEKLFF
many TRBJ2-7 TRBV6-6 CASRKGLAAYEQYF
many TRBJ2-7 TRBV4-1 CASSQKAGEGFNEQYF
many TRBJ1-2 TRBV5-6 CASSLQENYGYTF
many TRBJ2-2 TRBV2 CASTASGVNTGELFF
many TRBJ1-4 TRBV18 CASSQSTNEKLFF
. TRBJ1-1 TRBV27 CASRREWGGRWTEAFF
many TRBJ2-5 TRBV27 CASSLRGQETQYF
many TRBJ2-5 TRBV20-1 CSARGQGEEETQYF
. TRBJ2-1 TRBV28 CASITSGNEQFF
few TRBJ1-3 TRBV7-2 CASSASYRGGNTIYF
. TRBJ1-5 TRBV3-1 CASSRTGSQPQHF
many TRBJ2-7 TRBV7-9 CASSQAGTSYEQYF
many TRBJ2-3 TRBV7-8 CASSSAGNTQYF
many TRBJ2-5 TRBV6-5 CASQQGETQYF
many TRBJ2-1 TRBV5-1 CASSLVLAGGEQFF
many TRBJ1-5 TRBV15 CATSRELRGQQPQHF
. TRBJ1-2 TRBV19 CASSMWTGVYGYTF
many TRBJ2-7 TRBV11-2 CASSLVRGGESSYEQYF
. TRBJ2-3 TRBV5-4 CASSVRIGNRGDTQYF
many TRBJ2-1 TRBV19 CASSMPWLGTSGINNEQFF
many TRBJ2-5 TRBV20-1 CSATLAGALKETQYF
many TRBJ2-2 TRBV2 CASKNEGSTGELFF
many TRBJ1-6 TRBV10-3 CAISERGIRQGNNSPLHF
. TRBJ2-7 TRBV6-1 CASTDPRFRGNYEQYF
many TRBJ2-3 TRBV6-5 CASSYSGGTRTDTQYF
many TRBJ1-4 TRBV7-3 CASSLTGGGTNEKLFF
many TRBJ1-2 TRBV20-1 CSAPPRQGILGGYTF
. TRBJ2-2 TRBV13 CASLNRATGELFF
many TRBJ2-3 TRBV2 CASRVAGGPVGTDTQYF
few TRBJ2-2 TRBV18 CASSYYRDVGTGELFF
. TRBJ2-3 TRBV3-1 CAVERGDTQYF
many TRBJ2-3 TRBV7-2 CASSLPFLGGTQYF
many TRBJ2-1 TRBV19 CASRRSIQSYNEQFF
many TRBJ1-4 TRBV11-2 CASSLAGTSEKLFF
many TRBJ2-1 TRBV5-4 CASSSELGTPRGEQFF
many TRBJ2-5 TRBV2 CASSADRSQETQYF
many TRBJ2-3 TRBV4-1 CASSQEAGVSTDTQYF
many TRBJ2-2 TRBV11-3 CASSFGPSAGELFF
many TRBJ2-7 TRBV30 CAWSLLGEQYF
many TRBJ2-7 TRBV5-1 CASSLGTWLSQREVSEQYF
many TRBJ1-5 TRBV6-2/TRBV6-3 CASSYTAGYGQPQHF
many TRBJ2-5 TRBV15 CATSRDPSQETQYF
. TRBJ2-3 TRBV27 CAGRQTRNPLTDTQYF
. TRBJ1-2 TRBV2 CASTPRHGYTF
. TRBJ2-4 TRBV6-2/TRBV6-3 CASSPQGLAKNIQYF
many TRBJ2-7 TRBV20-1 CSASREAGIFYEQYF
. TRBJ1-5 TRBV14 CASSQPRKNQPQHF
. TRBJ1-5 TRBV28 CASITFPVAGAKGGNQPQHF
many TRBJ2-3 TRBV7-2 CASSLVGGRTDTQYF
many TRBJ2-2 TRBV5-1 CASSLSGGTVDTGELFF
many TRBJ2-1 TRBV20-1 CSAPRTGWSEQFF
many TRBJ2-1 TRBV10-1 CASSESAGGVHNEQFF
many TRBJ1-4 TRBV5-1 CASGQVPGATNEKLFF
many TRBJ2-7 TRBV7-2 CASRTNRGLYEQYF